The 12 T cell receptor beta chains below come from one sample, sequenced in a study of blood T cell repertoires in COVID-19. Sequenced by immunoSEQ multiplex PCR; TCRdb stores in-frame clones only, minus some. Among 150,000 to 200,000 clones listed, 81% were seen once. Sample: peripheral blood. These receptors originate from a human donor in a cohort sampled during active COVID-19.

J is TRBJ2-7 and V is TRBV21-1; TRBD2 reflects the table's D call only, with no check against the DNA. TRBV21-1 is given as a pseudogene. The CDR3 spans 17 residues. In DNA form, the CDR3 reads TGTGCCAGCAGCGCTTCCACACTAGCGGGGGGGCCCTACGAGCAGTACTTC. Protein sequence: CASSASTLAGGPYEQYF.

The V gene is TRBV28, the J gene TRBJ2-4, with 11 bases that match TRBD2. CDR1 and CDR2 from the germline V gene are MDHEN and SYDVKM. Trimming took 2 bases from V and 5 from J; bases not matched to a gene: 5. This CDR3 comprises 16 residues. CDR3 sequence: CASSLEFSGGENIQYF. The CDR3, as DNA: TGTGCCAGCAGTTTAGAATTTAGCGGGGGGGAAAACATTCAGTACTTC. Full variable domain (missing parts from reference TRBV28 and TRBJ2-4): DVKVTQSSRYLVKRTGEKVFLECVQDMDHENMFWYRQDPGLGLRLIYFSYDVKMKEKGDIPEGYSVSREKKERFSLILESASTNQTSMYLCASSLEFSGGENIQYFGAGTRLSVL.

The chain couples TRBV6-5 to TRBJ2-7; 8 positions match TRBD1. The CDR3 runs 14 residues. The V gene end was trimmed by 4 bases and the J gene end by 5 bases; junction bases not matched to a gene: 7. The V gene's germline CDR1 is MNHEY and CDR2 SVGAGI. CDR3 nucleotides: TGTGCCAGCAGTTCGCGCGACAGGGGCCACGAGCAGTACTTC. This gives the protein CASSSRDRGHEQYF.

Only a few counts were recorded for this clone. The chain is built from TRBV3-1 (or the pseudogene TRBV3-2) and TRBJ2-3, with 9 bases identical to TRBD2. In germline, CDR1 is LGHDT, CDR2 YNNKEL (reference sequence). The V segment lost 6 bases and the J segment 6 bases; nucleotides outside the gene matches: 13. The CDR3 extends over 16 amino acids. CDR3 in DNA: TGTGCCAGCAGACCCTCCTTTAGCGGGAGCCTTGATACGCAGTATTTT. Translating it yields CASRPSFSGSLDTQYF.

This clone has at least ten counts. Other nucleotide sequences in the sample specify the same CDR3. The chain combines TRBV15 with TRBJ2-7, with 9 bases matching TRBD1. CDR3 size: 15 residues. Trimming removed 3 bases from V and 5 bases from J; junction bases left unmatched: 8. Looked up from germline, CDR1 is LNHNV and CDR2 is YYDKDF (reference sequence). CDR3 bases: TGTGCCACCAGCAGCCCGGGACAGGGACATAACGAGCAGTACTTC. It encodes CATSSPGQGHNEQYF.

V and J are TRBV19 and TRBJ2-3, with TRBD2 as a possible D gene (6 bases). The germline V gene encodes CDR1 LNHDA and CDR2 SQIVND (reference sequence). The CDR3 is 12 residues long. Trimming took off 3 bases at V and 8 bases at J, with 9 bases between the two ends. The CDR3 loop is CASSMRGGTQYF. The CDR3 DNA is TGTGCCAGTAGTATGCGGGGTGGTACGCAGTATTTT.

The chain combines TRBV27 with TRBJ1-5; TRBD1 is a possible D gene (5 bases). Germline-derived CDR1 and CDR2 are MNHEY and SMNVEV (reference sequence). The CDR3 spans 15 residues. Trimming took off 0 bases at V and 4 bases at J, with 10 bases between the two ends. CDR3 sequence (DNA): TGTGCCAGCAGTTTATCGTCCAGGGCAAATCAGCCCCAGCATTTT. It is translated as CASSLSSRANQPQHF.

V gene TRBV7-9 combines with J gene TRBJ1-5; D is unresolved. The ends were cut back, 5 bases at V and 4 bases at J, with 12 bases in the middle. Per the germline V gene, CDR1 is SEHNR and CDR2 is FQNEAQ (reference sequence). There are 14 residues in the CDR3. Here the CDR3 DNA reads TGTGCCAGCAGCAGACTTGGGGAGAATCAGCCCCAGCATTTT. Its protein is CASSRLGENQPQHF.

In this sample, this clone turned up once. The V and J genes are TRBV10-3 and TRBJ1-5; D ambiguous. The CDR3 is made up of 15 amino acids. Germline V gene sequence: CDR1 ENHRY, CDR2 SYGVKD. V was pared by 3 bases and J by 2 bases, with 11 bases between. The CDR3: CAISDGVMGNQPQHF. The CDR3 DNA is TGTGCCATCAGTGACGGGGTAATGGGCAATCAGCCCCAGCATTTT.

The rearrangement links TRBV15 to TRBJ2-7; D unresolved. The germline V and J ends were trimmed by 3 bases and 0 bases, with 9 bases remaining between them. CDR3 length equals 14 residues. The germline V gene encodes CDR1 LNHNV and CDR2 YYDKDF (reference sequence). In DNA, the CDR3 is TGTGCCACCAGCAGTGCCTCGAGCTCCTACGAGCAGTACTTC. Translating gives CATSSASSSYEQYF.

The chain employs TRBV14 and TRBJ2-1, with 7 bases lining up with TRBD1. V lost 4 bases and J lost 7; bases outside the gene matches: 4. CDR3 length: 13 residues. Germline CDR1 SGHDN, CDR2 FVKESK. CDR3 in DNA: TGTGCCAGCAGCCTCCGACAGGGTAATGAGCAGTTCTTC. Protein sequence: CASSLRQGNEQFF.

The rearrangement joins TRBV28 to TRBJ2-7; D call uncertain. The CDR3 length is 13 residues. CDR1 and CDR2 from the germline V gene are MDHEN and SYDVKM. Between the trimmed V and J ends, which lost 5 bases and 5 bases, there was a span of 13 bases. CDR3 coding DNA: TGTGCCAGCAGTACACTCAGGCCTAACGAGCAGTACTTC. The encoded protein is CASSTLRPNEQYF.